This T cell receptor (beta chain) originates from a study of T-cell memory formation after mild COVID-19. Points from the study as a whole: Researchers found some responding clones in pre-infection memory, a sign that cross-reactive memory joined.

Constant-segment-primed 5'RACE gave TCR alpha and TCR beta cDNA libraries with sample barcodes and UMIs. TCRdb fed the 5' RACE reads into MiXCR, producing one record per CDR3 protein. The repertoire has roughly 310,000 distinct CDR3 sequences, about 15% of them found once; the top ten carry roughly 20%. About this clonotype itself: The antigen is undetermined.

Sequencing input: PBMCs or a T cell subset sorted from them (not recorded which). This TCR was sampled from a young man who had mild COVID-19 (a few samples of this study predate the infection). Cell type and time point are not known.

CDR3 in amino acids: CSAGGLESYNEQFF. CDR3 bases: TGCAGTGCGGGGGGACTAGAGAGCTACAATGAGCAGTTCTTC. This sequence joins TRBV20-1 and TRBJ2-1; the match to TRBD2 covers 8 bases. The junction had 7 bases not matched to a gene; V was cut back by 6 bases and J by 3 bases. This CDR3 spans 14 amino acids. Germline lookup yields CDR1 DFQATT and CDR2 SNEGSKA (reference sequence).